This TCR beta chain originates from a study of pediatric ulcerative colitis. Profiling relied on immunoSEQ multiplex PCR, and the TCRdb table lists in-frame clones only, not all of them. The table shows roughly 64,000 clones, with 85% to 90% occurring only once. At colonoscopy, a blood sample was also collected. Per the germline V gene, CDR1 is MNHEY and CDR2 is SMNVEV (reference sequence). There are 15 residues in the CDR3. V shed 4 bases, J shed 2 bases, and the junction held 5 bases outside the gene matches. The sample comprised blood. The genes are TRBV27 and TRBJ2-1; 7 bases are a match to TRBD2. This TCR derives from a boy between 5 and 17 years old with severe ulcerative colitis. The DNA for the CDR3 is TGTGCCAGCAGTTCCATGGCGGGAGCCTACAATGAGCAGTTCTTC. It yields the protein CASSSMAGAYNEQFF.